This T cell receptor beta chain is from a study of shared clonotypes between healthy human individuals. Study-wide context: Three plates each covered CD4 naive and memory; CD8 naive two, CD8 memory one. The study, taken as a whole, reports: The generation probabilities recorded for non-shared clonotypes fell below those of clonotypes shared by all four donors.

About this clone itself: Its antigen remains unknown.

Deep-level assay runs were performed. Genomic DNA from each subset was divided evenly over several immunoSEQ plates. The data were produced by immunoSEQ multiplex PCR, yet TCRdb's version contains in-frame clones alone and is incomplete. The data hold about 1 million clones, with approximately 76% observed a single time. The germline V gene has CDR1 SGHDT and CDR2 YYEEEE. The CDR3 length is 14 residues. J gave up 6 bases and V 2 bases, and 8 bases lay outside the gene matches. The TCR originated in a man between 18 and 29 years old in good health. This rearrangement joins TRBV5-6 to TRBJ2-7; TRBD2 matches at 7 bases. Source material: memory CD4+ T cells sorted from blood. Subset reported: CD45RA-negative fraction. Here the CDR3 DNA reads TGTGCCAGCAGCTTCGGCGGGGGAAGGCTCGAGCAGTACTTC. Residues: CASSFGGGRLEQYF.